The next 4 T cell receptor beta chains were all read from a single sample in a study of blood T cells in healthy people across ages. A second PCR, run for about 7 to 11 cycles, used a sample-barcoded 5' primer plus a J-beta primer mix. MiXCR was run by TCRdb on the 5' RACE reads, yielding one entry per CDR3 protein. The sample has 750,000 to 850,000 distinct CDR3 sequences, more than 20% seen once. These data are also associated with another study on T cells of mothers and their children.

The sequencing input was blood. Receptors were obtained from a boy between 5 and 17 years old in good health.

This clonotype was seen just once. The chain links TRBV6-5 to TRBJ1-1; 7 bases align to TRBD1. CDR3 length: 14 residues. Germline loops: CDR1 MNHEY, CDR2 SVGAGI. The V gene end was trimmed by 1 base and the J gene end by 10 bases; junction bases not matched to a gene: 9. The CDR3 bases are TGTGCCAGCAGTTACTATTCAGGGGGGTTCGGAGCTTTCTTT. Its translation: CASSYYSGGFGAFF.

In its sample, this clonotype was seen a few times. DNA for the CDR3: TGTGCCAGCAGCTTCGGACCCGGCGGCGAGCAGTACTTC. Translating gives CASSFGPGGEQYF. J is TRBJ2-5 and V is TRBV7-9; the D is unclear. The J call may be faulty, since TRBJ2-7 better matches the DNA end. Germline V lookup: CDR1 SEHNR, CDR2 FQNEAQ (reference sequence). The CDR3 has 13 residues.

As concerns this clonotype: Its ends do not fully match the called genes, so a read error is possible. The chain joins TRBV19 to TRBJ2-2, with D perhaps TRBD2 (5 bases). The CDR3 is made up of 15 amino acids. Germline V gene lookup returns CDR1 LNHDA and CDR2 SQIVND (reference sequence). CDR3 residues: CASSIDPAGTGELFF. In DNA, the CDR3 is TGTGCCAGCAGTATAGATCCTGCGGGCACCGGGGAGCTGTTTTTT.

V and J are TRBV9 and TRBJ2-1; 9 positions agree with TRBD2. Germline V CDR1 and CDR2: SGDLS, YYNGEE. The V gene end was trimmed by 3 bases and the J gene end by 0 bases; junction bases not matched to a gene: 13. The CDR3 loop spans 19 amino acids. The CDR3 region is CASSGLDTSGRSSYNEQFF. CDR3 in DNA: TGTGCCAGCAGCGGCTTAGATACTAGCGGGCGGAGCTCCTACAATGAGCAGTTCTTC.